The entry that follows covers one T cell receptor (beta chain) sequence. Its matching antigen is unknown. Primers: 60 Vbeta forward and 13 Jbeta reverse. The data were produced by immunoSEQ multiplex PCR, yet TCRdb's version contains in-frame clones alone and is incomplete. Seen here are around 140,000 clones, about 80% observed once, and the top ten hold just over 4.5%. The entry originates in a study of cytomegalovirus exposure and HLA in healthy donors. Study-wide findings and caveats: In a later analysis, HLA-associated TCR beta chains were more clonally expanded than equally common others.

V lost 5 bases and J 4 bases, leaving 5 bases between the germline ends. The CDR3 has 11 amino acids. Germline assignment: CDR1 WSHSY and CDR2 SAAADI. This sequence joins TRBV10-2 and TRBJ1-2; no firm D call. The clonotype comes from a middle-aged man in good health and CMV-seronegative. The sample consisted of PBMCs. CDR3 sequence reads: CASSQAYGYTF. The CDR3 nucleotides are TGCGCCAGCAGTCAGGCCTATGGCTACACCTTC.